This is a list of T cell receptor beta chains from one sample in a study of blood T cell repertoires in COVID-19. Method: immunoSEQ multiplex PCR; TCRdb's copy keeps in-frame clones and lacks some. The data contain about 59,000 clones, around 92% of them singletons. Sequencing was performed on peripheral blood. The origin of the receptors is a human donor in a cohort sampled during active COVID-19. The CDR3 runs from the conserved cysteine through the conserved F or W. A D gene is named only where the DNA matches it firmly. Only some rows state a clone size, as once, few, many or a class for expanded clones.

d_gene | j_gene | v_gene | abundance | CDR3nt | CDR3aa
. | TRBJ2-5 | TRBV12-1 | . | TGTGCCAGCAGCTTGTCGCGCGATGGGGGGGTAGAGACCCAGTACTTC | CASSLSRDGGVETQYF
. | TRBJ2-7 | TRBV7-9 | . | TGTGCCAGCAGCTTCGTAGCAGGGGAGCAGTACTTC | CASSFVAGEQYF
TRBD1 | TRBJ1-6 | TRBV3-1/TRBV3-2 | . | TGTGCCAGCAGCTCCACCGGGACAGCGTATTCACCCCTCCACTTT | CASSSTGTAYSPLHF
TRBD2 | TRBJ2-1 | TRBV2 | . | TGTGCCAGCAGTCGGGAGGGGGGGGCGACCAATGAGCAGTTCTTC | CASSREGGATNEQFF
TRBD1 | TRBJ2-7 | TRBV2 | . | TGTGCCAGCAGAAGGACAGGGAGCTCCTACGAGCAGTACTTC | CASRRTGSSYEQYF
. | TRBJ2-7 | TRBV12-5 | . | TGTGCTAGTGGTTTTGTACCCCCGGCGGCGGGGCGCGAGCAGTACTTC | CASGFVPPAAGREQYF
. | TRBJ1-3 | TRBV30 | . | TGTGCCTGGACAGTGGGCTACGGAAACACCATATATTTT | CAWTVGYGNTIYF
. | TRBJ2-7 | TRBV4-1 | once | TGCGCCAGCAGCCCCCCTGGTAGCCACGAGCAGTACTTC | CASSPPGSHEQYF
TRBD1 | TRBJ2-6 | TRBV18 | . | TGTGCCAGCTCACCGGGACAGGGCTCTGGGGCCAACGTCCTGACTTTC | CASSPGQGSGANVLTF
. | TRBJ2-1 | TRBV6-5 | . | TGTGCCAGCAGCATCCTAGCTAACTACAATGAGCAGTTCTTC | CASSILANYNEQFF
. | TRBJ1-1 | TRBV11-2 | once | TGTGCCAGCAGCTTAGTACTATTCGGCAGGGATAACACTGAAGCTTTCTTT | CASSLVLFGRDNTEAFF
. | TRBJ2-1 | TRBV10-1 | . | TGCGCCAGCCGGGAATCTTACTACAATGAGCAGTTCTTC | CASRESYYNEQFF
TRBD2 | TRBJ2-7 | TRBV2 | . | TGTGCCAGCAGTGTAGGTAGCGGGAGAGTGAACGAGCAGTACTTC | CASSVGSGRVNEQYF
. | TRBJ1-3 | TRBV5-1 | . | TGCGCCAGCAGCTTGGACTTTTTGTCTGGAAACACCATATATTTT | CASSLDFLSGNTIYF
TRBD1 | TRBJ1-1 | TRBV19 | once | TGTGCCAGTAGTGTACAGGGGGGGAACACTGAAGCTTTCTTT | CASSVQGGNTEAFF
. | TRBJ2-7 | TRBV5-4 | . | TGTGCCAGCAGCCACCTCAGGGAAAACGAGCAGTACTTC | CASSHLRENEQYF
TRBD2 | TRBJ2-7 | TRBV7-3 | once | TGTGCCAGCAGCTTAATTCTAGCGGGAAATTACGAGCAGTACTTC | CASSLILAGNYEQYF
. | TRBJ2-2 | TRBV5-1 | . | TGCGCCAGCAGCTTGTACCCCGGGAGTAACGGGGAGCTGTTTTTT | CASSLYPGSNGELFF
TRBD1 | TRBJ1-1 | TRBV5-1 | once | TGCGCCAGCAGCTTGGTGGCAGGGGGTGAAGCTTTCTTT | CASSLVAGGEAFF
TRBD2 | TRBJ2-3 | TRBV11-2 | . | TGTGCCAGCACGGCAAGCGGGACGGATACGCAGTATTTT | CASTASGTDTQYF
. | TRBJ2-1 | TRBV7-9 | . | TGTGCCAGCAGCTACCCGGCGGGAGAGCAGTTCTTC | CASSYPAGEQFF
. | TRBJ1-1 | TRBV7-3 | . | TGTGCCAGCAGCTCCCTACAGGGAAACACTGAAGCTTTCTTT | CASSSLQGNTEAFF
. | TRBJ1-2 | TRBV6-6 | . | TGTGCCAGCAGTTACGAGGGCTCCTATGGCTACACCTTC | CASSYEGSYGYTF